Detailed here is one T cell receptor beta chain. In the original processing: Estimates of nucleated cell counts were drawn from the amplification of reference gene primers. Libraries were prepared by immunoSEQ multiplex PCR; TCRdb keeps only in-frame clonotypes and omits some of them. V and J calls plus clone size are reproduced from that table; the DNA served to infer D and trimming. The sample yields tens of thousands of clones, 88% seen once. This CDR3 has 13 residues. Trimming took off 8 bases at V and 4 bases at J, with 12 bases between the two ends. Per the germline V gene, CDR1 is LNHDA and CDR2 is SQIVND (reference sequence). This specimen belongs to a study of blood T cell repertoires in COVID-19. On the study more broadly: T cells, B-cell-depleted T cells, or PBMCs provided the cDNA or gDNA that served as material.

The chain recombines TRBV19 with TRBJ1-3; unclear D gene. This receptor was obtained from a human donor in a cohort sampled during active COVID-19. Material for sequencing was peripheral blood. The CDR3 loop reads CASGPTGGNTIYF. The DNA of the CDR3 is TGTGCCAGTGGCCCCACCGGGGGAAACACCATATATTTT.